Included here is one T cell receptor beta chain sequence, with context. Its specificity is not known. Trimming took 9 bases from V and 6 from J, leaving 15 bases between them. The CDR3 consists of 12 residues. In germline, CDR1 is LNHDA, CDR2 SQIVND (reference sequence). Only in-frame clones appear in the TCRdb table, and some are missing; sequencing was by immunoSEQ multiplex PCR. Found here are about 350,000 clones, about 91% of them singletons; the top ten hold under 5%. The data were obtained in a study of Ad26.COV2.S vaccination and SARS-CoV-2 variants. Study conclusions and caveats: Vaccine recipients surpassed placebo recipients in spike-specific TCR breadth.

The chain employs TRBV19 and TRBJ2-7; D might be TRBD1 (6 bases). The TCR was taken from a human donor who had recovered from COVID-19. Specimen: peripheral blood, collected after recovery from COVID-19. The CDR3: CASTGSRGEQYF. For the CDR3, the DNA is TGTGCCAGCACAGGGTCTCGCGGCGAGCAGTACTTC.